These 12 T cell receptor beta chains were sequenced from one sample in a study of T cell responses to AZD1222 COVID-19 vaccine. Sequencing was performed with immunoSEQ multiplex PCR; in TCRdb, only in-frame clones are kept and a portion is missing. The repertoire holds roughly 110,000 clones, with about 93% as singletons. The sample here was peripheral blood, taken 28 days after the second AZD1222 dose. The source is an adult who received the AZD1222 COVID-19 vaccine.

This clone appeared a few times. The chain carries TRBV7-2 and TRBJ1-3, with TRBD1 matching over 7 bases. V shed 1 base, J shed 2 bases, and the junction held 2 bases outside the gene matches. Germline loops: CDR1 SGHTA, CDR2 FQGNSA. The CDR3 extends over 15 amino acids. Written as DNA, the CDR3 is TGTGCCAGCAGCTTAGAGACAGGGACTGGAAACACCATATATTTT. This codes for CASSLETGTGNTIYF. The full variable domain, in which reference TRBV7-2 and TRBJ1-3 provide the parts outside the CDR3, is GAGVSQSPSNKVTEKGKDVELRCDPISGHTALYWYRQSLGQGLEFLIYFQGNSAPDKSGLPSDRFSAERTGGSVSTLTIQRTQQEDSAVYLCASSLETGTGNTIYFGEGSWLTVV.

This clone occurred once. The chain is built from TRBV20-1 and TRBJ1-6; the D is unclear. Trimming removed 3 bases from V and 7 bases from J, with 7 bases in between. CDR1 and CDR2 (germline): DFQATT, SNEGSKA (reference sequence). This CDR3 comprises 12 residues. This CDR3 is CSASGRNSPLHF. The CDR3 DNA reads as TGCAGTGCTAGTGGAAGGAATTCACCCCTCCACTTT.

The chain couples TRBV27 to TRBJ1-1; D possibly corresponds to TRBD1 (5 bases). The germline V gene encodes CDR1 MNHEY and CDR2 SMNVEV (reference sequence). The CDR3 is 15 amino acids. V shed 3 bases and J shed 1 base, with 12 bases lying between them. The DNA of the CDR3 is TGTGCCAGCAGTTTCATCGACAGACCGAACACTGAAGCTTTCTTT. It yields the protein CASSFIDRPNTEAFF.

V is TRBV12-5 and J is TRBJ2-7, with a tentative D call TRBD1 (5 bases). V was trimmed by 4 bases and J by 3 bases, leaving 16 bases between them. Germline values: CDR1 LGHNT, CDR2 FRNRAP. The CDR3 runs to 15 residues. Here the CDR3 DNA reads TGTGCTAGTGGTTATACGGACAACGGATTCTACGAGCAGTACTTC. It specifies CASGYTDNGFYEQYF.

The chain uses TRBV2 and TRBJ1-5; no firm D call. The germline V and J ends were trimmed by 4 bases and 3 bases, with 13 bases remaining between them. From germline, CDR1 is SNHLY and CDR2 FYNNEI. This CDR3 spans 15 amino acids. The CDR3 sequence: CASSGGHTINQPQHF. For the CDR3, the DNA is TGTGCCAGCAGTGGGGGTCACACCATCAATCAGCCCCAGCATTTT. The whole variable domain, filled in from reference TRBV2 and TRBJ1-5, reads EPEVTQTPSHQVTQMGQEVILRCVPISNHLYFYWYRQILGQKVEFLVSFYNNEISEKSEIFDDQFSVERPDGSNFTLKIRSTKLEDSAMYFCASSGGHTINQPQHFGDGTRLSIL.

This clone was found once. This rearrangement joins TRBV9 to TRBJ1-2; D remains ambiguous. From germline, CDR1 is SGDLS and CDR2 YYNGEE. V lost 2 bases, J lost 5 bases, and 13 bases lay in between. CDR3 size: 14 residues. The DNA for the CDR3 is TGTGCCAGCAGCGTTAGCTCTGGGGAATATGGCTACACCTTC. Protein sequence: CASSVSSGEYGYTF.

The chain employs TRBV6-1 and TRBJ2-2; D unclear. With 3 bases removed from V and 10 bases from J, the gap between germline ends came to 9 bases. CDR3 length: 12 residues. CDR1 and CDR2 (germline): MNHNS, SASEGT. CDR3: CASSDLGQELFF. Written as DNA, the CDR3 is TGTGCCAGCAGTGATTTGGGTCAGGAGCTGTTTTTT.

In DNA, the CDR3 is TGCGCCAGCAGCTTTGCGACAGGGGCGCGGCTCACTGAAGCTTTCTTT. The encoded protein is CASSFATGARLTEAFF. The V gene is TRBV5-1, the J gene TRBJ1-1, with 8 bases lining up with TRBD1. From germline, CDR1 is SGHRS and CDR2 YFSETQ. CDR3 size: 16 residues. Trimming cost V 2 bases and J 4 bases; bases outside gene matches: 10. Together with reference TRBV5-1 and TRBJ1-1, the CDR3 gives the full variable domain: KAGVTQTPRYLIKTRGQQVTLSCSPISGHRSVSWYQQTPGQGLQFLFEYFSETQRNKGNFPGRFSGRQFSNSRSEMNVSTLELGDSALYLCASSFATGARLTEAFFGQGTRLTVV.

The CDR3 region is CASSLDSGATSQGYTF. The CDR3 nucleotides are TGTGCCAGCAGCTTGGATTCAGGGGCCACCAGCCAAGGCTACACCTTC. The chain joins TRBV7-9 to TRBJ1-2, with a tentative D call TRBD1 (6 bases). The CDR3 spans 16 residues. The germline V gene has CDR1 SEHNR and CDR2 FQNEAQ (reference sequence). Trimming pared 3 bases from V and 8 bases from J, leaving 22 bases between. The variable domain in full, completed from reference TRBV7-9 and TRBJ1-2, reads DTGVSQNPRHKITKRGQNVTFRCDPISEHNRLYWYRQTLGQGPEFLTYFQNEAQLEKSRLLSDRFSAERPKGSFSTLEIQRTEQGDSAMYLCASSLDSGATSQGYTFGSGTRLTVV.

The CDR3 reads CASSPRDTGANSPLHF. The DNA for the CDR3 is TGTGCCAGCTCACCCCGGGACACGGGGGCTAATTCACCCCTCCACTTT. The chain couples TRBV18 to TRBJ1-6, with D maybe TRBD1 (6 bases). V lost 3 bases and J 6 bases, leaving 15 bases between the germline ends. The CDR3 extends over 16 amino acids. The germline gives CDR1 KGHSH, CDR2 LQKENI.

The rearrangement uses TRBV6-5 and TRBJ2-7; 12 nucleotides agree with TRBD2. Germline V gene data show CDR1 as MNHEY and CDR2 as SVGAGI. The CDR3 extends over 15 amino acids. V lost 5 bases and J lost 3; bases outside the gene matches: 5. The CDR3, as DNA: TGTGCCAGCAGTCCCGGGACTAGCGGGCTCTACGAGCAGTACTTC. It codes for CASSPGTSGLYEQYF.

This chain connects TRBV3-1 (or the pseudogene TRBV3-2) to TRBJ1-5; 11 bases fit TRBD1. The CDR3 loop spans 13 amino acids. V gave up 6 bases and J gave up 5 bases; unmatched junction bases: 0. Per germline, CDR1 LGHDT and CDR2 YNNKEL (reference sequence). The CDR3 bases are TGTGCCAGCAGGGGACAGGGGGATCAGCCCCAGCATTTT. Translating gives CASRGQGDQPQHF.